One sample yielded the 2 T cell receptor beta chains listed below, sequenced in a study of T cell changes during pregnancy in multiple sclerosis. TCRdb's copy holds only in-frame clones and misses some; the assay was immunoSEQ multiplex PCR. Among about 110,000 clones, about 90% were seen once, and the ten largest hold 1.6%. Sample: peripheral blood, taken before pregnancy. The receptors were sampled from a female donor with multiple sclerosis, enrolled in a pregnancy study.

Regarding this clone: Other nucleotide sequences in the sample specify the same CDR3. The chain links TRBV27 to TRBJ1-1, with 7 bases fitting TRBD1. V trimming: 2 bases; J trimming: 5 bases; junction bases outside the gene matches: 2. The CDR3 is made up of 13 amino acids. Germline-derived CDR1 and CDR2 are MNHEY and SMNVEV (reference sequence). CDR3 DNA: TGTGCCAGCAGTTTAGGCAGGGGGACTGAAGCTTTCTTT. Its protein product is CASSLGRGTEAFF.

This chain uses TRBV4-1 with TRBJ2-1; 13 bases are a match to TRBD2. Losses at the gene ends were 6 bases for V and 4 bases for J; bases not matched to a gene: 18. The CDR3 runs to 20 residues. Per the germline V gene, CDR1 is MGHRA and CDR2 is YSYEKL. CDR3 in amino acids: CASRGWGRGPGLAGYNEQFF. For the CDR3, the DNA is TGCGCCAGCAGGGGTTGGGGCAGAGGTCCGGGACTAGCGGGATACAATGAGCAGTTCTTC.